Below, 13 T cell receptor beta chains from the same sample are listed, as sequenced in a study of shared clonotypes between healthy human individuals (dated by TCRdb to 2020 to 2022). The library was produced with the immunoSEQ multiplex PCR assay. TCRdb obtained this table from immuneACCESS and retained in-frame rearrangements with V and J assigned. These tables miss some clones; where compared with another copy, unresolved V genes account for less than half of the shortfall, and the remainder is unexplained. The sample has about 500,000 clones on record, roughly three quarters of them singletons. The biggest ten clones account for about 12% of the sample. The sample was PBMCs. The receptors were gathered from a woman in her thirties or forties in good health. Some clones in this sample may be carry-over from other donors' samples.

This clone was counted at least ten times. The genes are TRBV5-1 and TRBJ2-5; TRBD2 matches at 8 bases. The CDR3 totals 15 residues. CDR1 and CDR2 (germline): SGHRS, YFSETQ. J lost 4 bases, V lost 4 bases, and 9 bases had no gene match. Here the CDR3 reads CASSALGLAGETQYF. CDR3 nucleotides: TGCGCCAGCAGCGCCCTAGGGCTAGCGGGAGAGACCCAGTACTTC. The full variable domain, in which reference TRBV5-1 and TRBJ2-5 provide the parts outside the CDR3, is KAGVTQTPRYLIKTRGQQVTLSCSPISGHRSVSWYQQTPGQGLQFLFEYFSETQRNKGNFPGRFSGRQFSNSRSEMNVSTLELGDSALYLCASSALGLAGETQYFGPGTRLLVL.

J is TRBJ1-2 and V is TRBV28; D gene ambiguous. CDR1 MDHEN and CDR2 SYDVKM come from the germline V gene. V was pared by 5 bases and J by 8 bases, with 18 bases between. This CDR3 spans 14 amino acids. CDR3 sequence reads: CASSPPVGLGGYTF. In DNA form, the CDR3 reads TGTGCCAGCAGTCCCCCGGTCGGCTTAGGAGGCTACACCTTC.

The CDR3 protein is CASRPDLPLAGGPRYF. CDR3 bases: TGTGCCAGCAGGCCCGACTTGCCACTAGCGGGAGGGCCGAGGTATTTT. The J gene is TRBJ2-3, the V gene TRBV7-2; 13 bases map to TRBD2. Germline CDR1 and CDR2: SGHTA and FQGNSA. With 6 bases clipped from V and 14 bases from J, the junction kept 17 bases outside the gene matches. CDR3 length: 16 amino acids.

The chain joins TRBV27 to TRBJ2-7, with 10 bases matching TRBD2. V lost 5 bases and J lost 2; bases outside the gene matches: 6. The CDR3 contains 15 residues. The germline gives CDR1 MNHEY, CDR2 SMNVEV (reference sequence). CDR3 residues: CASSPPSGSPYEQYF. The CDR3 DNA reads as TGTGCCAGCAGTCCTCCTAGCGGGAGCCCCTACGAGCAGTACTTC.

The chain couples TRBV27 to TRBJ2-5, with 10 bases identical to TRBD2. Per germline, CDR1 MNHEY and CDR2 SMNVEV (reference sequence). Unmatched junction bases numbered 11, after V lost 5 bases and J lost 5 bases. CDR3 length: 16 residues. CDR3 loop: CASSPRTSGGRETQYF. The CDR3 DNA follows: TGTGCCAGCAGTCCCCGGACTAGCGGAGGGCGGGAGACCCAGTACTTC.

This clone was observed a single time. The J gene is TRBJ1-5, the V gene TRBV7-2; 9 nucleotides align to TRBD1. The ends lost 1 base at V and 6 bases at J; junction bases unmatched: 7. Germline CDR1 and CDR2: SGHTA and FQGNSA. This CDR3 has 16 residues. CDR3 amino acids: CASSLGRQGVGQPQHF. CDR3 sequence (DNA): TGTGCCAGCAGCTTAGGCAGACAGGGGGTGGGTCAGCCCCAGCATTTT.

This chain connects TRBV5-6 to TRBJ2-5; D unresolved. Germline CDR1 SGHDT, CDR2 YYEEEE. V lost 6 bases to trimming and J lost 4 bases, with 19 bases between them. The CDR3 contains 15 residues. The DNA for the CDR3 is TGTGCCAGCACCACAACCCGGCTAGAGGTAGAGACCCAGTACTTC. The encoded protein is CASTTTRLEVETQYF. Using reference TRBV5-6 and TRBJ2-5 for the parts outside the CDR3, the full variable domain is DAGVTQSPTHLIKTRGQQVTLRCSPKSGHDTVSWYQQALGQGPQFIFQYYEEEERQRGNFPDRFSGHQFPNYSSELNVNALLLGDSALYLCASTTTRLEVETQYFGPGTRLLVL.

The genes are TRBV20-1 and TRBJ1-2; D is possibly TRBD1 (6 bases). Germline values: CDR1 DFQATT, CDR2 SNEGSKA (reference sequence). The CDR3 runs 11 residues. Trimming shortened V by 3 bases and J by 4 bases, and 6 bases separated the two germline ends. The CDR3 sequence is CSASRGYGYTF. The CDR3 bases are TGCAGTGCTAGCAGGGGCTATGGCTACACCTTC.

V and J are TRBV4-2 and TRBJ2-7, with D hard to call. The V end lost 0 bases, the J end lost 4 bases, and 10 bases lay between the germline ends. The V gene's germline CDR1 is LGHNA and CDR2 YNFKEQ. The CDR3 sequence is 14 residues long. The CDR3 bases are TGTGCCAGCAGCCAAGATTCCCAGTCTTACGAGCAGTACTTC. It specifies CASSQDSQSYEQYF.

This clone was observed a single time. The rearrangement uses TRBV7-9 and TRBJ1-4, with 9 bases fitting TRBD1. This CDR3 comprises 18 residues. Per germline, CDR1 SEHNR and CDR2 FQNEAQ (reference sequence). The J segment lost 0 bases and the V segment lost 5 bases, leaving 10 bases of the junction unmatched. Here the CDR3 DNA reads TGTGCCAGCAGCGCAGGGACAGGGCATTTTGCAACTAATGAAAAACTGTTTTTT. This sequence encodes CASSAGTGHFATNEKLFF.

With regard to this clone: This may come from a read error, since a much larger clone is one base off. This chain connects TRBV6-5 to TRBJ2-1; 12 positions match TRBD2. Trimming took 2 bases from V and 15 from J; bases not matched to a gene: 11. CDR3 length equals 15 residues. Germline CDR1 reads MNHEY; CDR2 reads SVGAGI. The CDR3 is CASSYGWASGREVFF. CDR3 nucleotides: TGTGCCAGCAGTTACGGTTGGGCTAGCGGGAGGGAGGTGTTCTTC.

CDR3 loop: CATSRQLNGVGTQYF. The CDR3 DNA reads as TGTGCCACCAGCAGGCAACTGAATGGGGTAGGGACCCAGTACTTC. The chain links TRBV15 to TRBJ2-5; D not resolved. V gave up 3 bases and J gave up 7 bases, with 18 bases separating them. Germline V gives CDR1 LNHNV, CDR2 YYDKDF (reference sequence). The CDR3 spans 15 residues.

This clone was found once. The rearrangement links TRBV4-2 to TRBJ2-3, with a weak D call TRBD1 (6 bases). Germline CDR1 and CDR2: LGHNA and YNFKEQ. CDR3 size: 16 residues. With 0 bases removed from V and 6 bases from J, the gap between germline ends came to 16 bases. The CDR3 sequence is CASSQDRTAPTDTQYF. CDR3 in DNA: TGTGCCAGCAGCCAAGATAGGACAGCCCCCACGGATACGCAGTATTTT.